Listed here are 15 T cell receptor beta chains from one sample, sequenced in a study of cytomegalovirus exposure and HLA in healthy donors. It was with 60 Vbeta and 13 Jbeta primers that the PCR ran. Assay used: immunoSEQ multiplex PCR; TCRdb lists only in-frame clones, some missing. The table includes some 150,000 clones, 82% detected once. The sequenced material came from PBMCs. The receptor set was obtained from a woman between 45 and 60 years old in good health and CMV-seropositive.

DNA for the CDR3: TGTGCCTGGAGTCGAAGTACTGGGGGGATTCAGCCCCAGCATTTT. The encoded protein is CAWSRSTGGIQPQHF. The rearrangement uses TRBV30 and TRBJ1-5; a possible D gene is TRBD1 (5 bases). V was trimmed by 2 bases and J by 6 bases, leaving 17 bases between them. Germline V gene lookup returns CDR1 GTSNPN and CDR2 SVGIG (reference sequence). There are 15 residues in the CDR3. The full variable domain, completed using reference TRBV30 and TRBJ1-5, is SQTIHQWPATLVQPVGSPLSLECTVEGTSNPNLYWYRQAAGRGLQLLFYSVGIGQISSEVPQNLSASRPQDRQFILSSKKLLLSDSGFYLCAWSRSTGGIQPQHFGDGTRLSIL.

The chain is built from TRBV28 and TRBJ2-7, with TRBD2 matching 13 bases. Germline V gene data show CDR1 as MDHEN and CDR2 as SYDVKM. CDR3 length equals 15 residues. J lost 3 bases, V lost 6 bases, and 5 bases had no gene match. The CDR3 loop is CASRGTSGNDYEQYF. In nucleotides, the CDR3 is TGTGCCAGCAGGGGGACTAGCGGGAACGACTACGAGCAGTACTTC.

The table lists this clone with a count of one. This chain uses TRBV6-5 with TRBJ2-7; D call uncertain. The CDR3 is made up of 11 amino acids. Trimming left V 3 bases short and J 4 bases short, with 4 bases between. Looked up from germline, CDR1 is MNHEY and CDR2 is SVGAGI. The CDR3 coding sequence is TGTGCCAGCAGTTATAGATACGAGCAGTACTTC. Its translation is CASSYRYEQYF.

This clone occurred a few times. The CDR3 DNA reads TGTGCCAGCAGCCGGCTGCGGGGGAGCGTATCGGATGGCTACACCTTC. Its protein product is CASSRLRGSVSDGYTF. The chain recombines TRBV7-9 with TRBJ1-2; tentatively, D is TRBD1 (5 bases). The CDR3 loop spans 16 amino acids. CDR1 is SEHNR and CDR2 is FQNEAQ in the germline V gene (reference sequence). The germline V and J ends were trimmed by 5 bases and 6 bases, with 22 bases remaining between them. Filled out from reference TRBV7-9 and TRBJ1-2, the complete variable domain reads DTGVSQNPRHKITKRGQNVTFRCDPISEHNRLYWYRQTLGQGPEFLTYFQNEAQLEKSRLLSDRFSAERPKGSFSTLEIQRTEQGDSAMYLCASSRLRGSVSDGYTFGSGTRLTVV.

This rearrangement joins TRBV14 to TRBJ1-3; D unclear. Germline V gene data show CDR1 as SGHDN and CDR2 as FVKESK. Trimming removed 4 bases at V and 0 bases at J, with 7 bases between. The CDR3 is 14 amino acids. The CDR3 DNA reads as TGTGCCAGCAGCCTACTCCTCTCTGGAAACACCATATATTTT. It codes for CASSLLLSGNTIYF.

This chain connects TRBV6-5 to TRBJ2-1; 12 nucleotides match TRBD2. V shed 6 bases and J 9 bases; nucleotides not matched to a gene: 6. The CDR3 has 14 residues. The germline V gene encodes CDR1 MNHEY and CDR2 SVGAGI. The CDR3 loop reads CASSPSGRVGEQFF. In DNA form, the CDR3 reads TGTGCCAGCAGCCCTAGCGGGAGGGTCGGTGAGCAGTTCTTC.

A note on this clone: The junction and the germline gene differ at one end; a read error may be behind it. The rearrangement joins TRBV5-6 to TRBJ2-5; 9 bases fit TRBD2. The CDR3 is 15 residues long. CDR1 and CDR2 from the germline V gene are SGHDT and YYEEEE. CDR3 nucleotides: TGTGCCAGCACGGATAGCGGGGGAGACCAAGAGGCCCAGTACTTC. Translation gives CASTDSGGDQEAQYF. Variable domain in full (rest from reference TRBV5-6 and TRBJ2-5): DAGVTQSPTHLIKTRGQQVTLRCSPKSGHDTVSWYQQALGQGPQFIFQYYEEEERQRGNFPDRFSGHQFPNYSSELNVNALLLGDSALYLCASTDSGGDQEAQYFGPGTRLLVL.

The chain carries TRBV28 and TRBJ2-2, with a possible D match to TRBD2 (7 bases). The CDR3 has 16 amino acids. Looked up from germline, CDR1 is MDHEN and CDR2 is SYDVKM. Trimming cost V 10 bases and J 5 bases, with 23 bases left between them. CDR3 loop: CAILSLGRGGTGELFF. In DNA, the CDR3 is TGTGCCATTCTTTCCCTTGGAAGGGGGGGAACCGGGGAGCTGTTTTTT. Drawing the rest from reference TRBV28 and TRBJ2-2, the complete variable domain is DVKVTQSSRYLVKRTGEKVFLECVQDMDHENMFWYRQDPGLGLRLIYFSYDVKMKEKGDIPEGYSVSREKKERFSLILESASTNQTSMYLCAILSLGRGGTGELFFGEGSRLTVL.

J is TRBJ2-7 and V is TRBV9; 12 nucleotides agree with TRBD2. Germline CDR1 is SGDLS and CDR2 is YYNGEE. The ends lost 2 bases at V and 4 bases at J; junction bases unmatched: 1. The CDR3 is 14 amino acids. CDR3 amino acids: CASSVLAGGYEQYF. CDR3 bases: TGTGCCAGCAGCGTTCTAGCGGGAGGGTACGAGCAGTACTTC.

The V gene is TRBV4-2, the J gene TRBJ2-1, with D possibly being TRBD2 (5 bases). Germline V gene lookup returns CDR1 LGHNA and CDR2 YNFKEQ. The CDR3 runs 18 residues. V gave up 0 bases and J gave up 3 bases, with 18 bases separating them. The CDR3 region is CASSQDRLRGGLYNEQFF. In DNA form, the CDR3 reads TGTGCCAGCAGCCAAGATCGGTTGCGTGGCGGACTCTACAATGAGCAGTTCTTC.

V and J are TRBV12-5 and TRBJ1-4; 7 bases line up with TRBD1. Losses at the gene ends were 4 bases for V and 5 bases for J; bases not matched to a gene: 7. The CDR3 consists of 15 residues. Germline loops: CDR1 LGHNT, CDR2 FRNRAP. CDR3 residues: CASGSGTAPNEKLFF. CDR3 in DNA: TGTGCTAGTGGTTCTGGGACAGCTCCCAATGAAAAACTGTTTTTT. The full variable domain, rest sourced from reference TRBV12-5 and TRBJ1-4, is DARVTQTPRHKVTEMGQEVTMRCQPILGHNTVFWYRQTMMQGLELLAYFRNRAPLDDSGMPKDRFSAEMPDATLATLKIQPSEPRDSAVYFCASGSGTAPNEKLFFGSGTQLSVL.

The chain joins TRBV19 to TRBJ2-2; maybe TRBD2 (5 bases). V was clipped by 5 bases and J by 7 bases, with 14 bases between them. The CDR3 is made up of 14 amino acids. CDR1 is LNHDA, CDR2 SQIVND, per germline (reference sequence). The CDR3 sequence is CASSLPLGGGELFF. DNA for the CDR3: TGTGCCAGTAGTCTCCCACTAGGTGGCGGGGAGCTGTTTTTT. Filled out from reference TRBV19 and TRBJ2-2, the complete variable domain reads DGGITQSPKYLFRKEGQNVTLSCEQNLNHDAMYWYRQDPGQGLRLIYYSQIVNDFQKGDIAEGYSVSREKKESFPLTVTSAQKNPTAFYLCASSLPLGGGELFFGEGSRLTVL.

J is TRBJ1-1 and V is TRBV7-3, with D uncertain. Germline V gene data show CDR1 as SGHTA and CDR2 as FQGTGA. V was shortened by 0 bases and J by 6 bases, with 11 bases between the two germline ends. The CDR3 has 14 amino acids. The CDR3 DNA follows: TGTGCCAGCAGCTTAACGTACCCCCCGGCTGAAGCTTTCTTT. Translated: CASSLTYPPAEAFF.

The CDR3 bases are TGTGCCAGCAGCGTCCGGGACTCCATTTACTATGGCTACACCTTC. This codes for CASSVRDSIYYGYTF. The rearrangement uses TRBV5-5 and TRBJ1-2; D may be TRBD1 (5 bases). Germline-derived CDR1 and CDR2 are SGHKS and YYEKEE (reference sequence). The V end was cut by 4 bases, the J end by 3 bases, with 16 bases between. CDR3 length: 15 amino acids. The full variable domain, in which reference TRBV5-5 and TRBJ1-2 provide the parts outside the CDR3, is DAGVTQSPTHLIKTRGQQVTLRCSPISGHKSVSWYQQVLGQGPQFIFQYYEKEERGRGNFPDRFSARQFPNYSSELNVNALLLGDSALYLCASSVRDSIYYGYTFGSGTRLTVV.

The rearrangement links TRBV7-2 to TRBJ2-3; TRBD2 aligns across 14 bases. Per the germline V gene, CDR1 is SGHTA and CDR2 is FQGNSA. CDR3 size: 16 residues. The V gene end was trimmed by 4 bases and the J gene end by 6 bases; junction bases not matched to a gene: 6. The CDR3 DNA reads TGTGCCAGCAGCTCGGGACTAGCGGGAGTGGTGGATACGCAGTATTTT. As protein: CASSSGLAGVVDTQYF.